One and the same sample provided the 29 T cell receptor beta chains below, sequenced in a study of T-cell reconstitution after alpha-beta-depleted transplantation in children. During its preparation, the TCRbeta library received unique molecular identifiers. MiXCR was run by TCRdb on the PCR reads, yielding one entry per CDR3 protein. The top ten clones hold about 12% of a sample with about 190,000 distinct CDR3 sequences, around 10% of them seen once. The material was PBMCs, obtained before TCRalphabeta/CD19-depleted stem cell transplant. These receptors came from a boy between 2 and 15 years old with acute myeloid leukemia, due to receive a stem cell transplant.

This clonotype was found many times. The chain carries TRBV5-1 and TRBJ2-2, with 7 bases aligning to TRBD2. Trimming removed 4 bases from V and 6 bases from J; junction bases left unmatched: 9. CDR1 is SGHRS, CDR2 YFSETQ, per germline. CDR3 length: 15 residues. The CDR3 nucleotides are TGCGCCAGCAGCACGCAGGTAGCGGGTGCCGGGGAGCTGTTTTTT. This codes for CASSTQVAGAGELFF.

This clonotype was counted many times. The V and J genes are TRBV12-3 or TRBV12-4 and TRBJ1-5, with D possibly TRBD1 on 6 matching bases. V was clipped by 6 bases and J by 5 bases, with 11 bases between them. This CDR3 is built from 13 residues. The CDR3 sequence is CASRRTADQPQHF. In DNA, the CDR3 is TGTGCCAGCAGACGGACAGCTGATCAGCCCCAGCATTTT.

The chain uses TRBV3-1 and TRBJ2-1, with D possibly being TRBD2 (6 bases). From germline, CDR1 is LGHDT and CDR2 YNNKEL (reference sequence). This CDR3 is built from 13 residues. V dropped 5 bases and J dropped 9 bases, with 14 bases sitting between them. The CDR3 coding sequence is TGTGCCAGCAGCAACCGGTGGGAGGTTGAGCAGTTCTTC. Protein product: CASSNRWEVEQFF.

The sample holds many counts of this clonotype. V gene TRBV7-3 combines with J gene TRBJ2-1; TRBD2 might be the D (6 bases). Trimming took off 5 bases at V and 6 bases at J, with 11 bases between the two ends. The CDR3 totals 13 residues. CDR1 is SGHTA and CDR2 is FQGTGA in the germline V gene. The CDR3 region is CASSTFGGNEQFF. The CDR3, as DNA: TGTGCCAGCAGCACATTCGGGGGCAATGAGCAGTTCTTC.

This chain uses TRBV28 with TRBJ1-1; no clear D gene. CDR1 is MDHEN and CDR2 is SYDVKM in the germline V gene. V shed 5 bases and J shed 5 bases, with 15 bases lying between them. The CDR3 is 14 residues long. The CDR3 coding sequence is TGTGCCAGCAGTCCCGACGGGGAGTGGACTGAAGCTTTCTTT. It translates to CASSPDGEWTEAFF.

This clonotype came up a few times. The genes are TRBV30 and TRBJ2-7; 7 bases align to TRBD2. The CDR3 covers 14 residues. J was trimmed by 0 bases and V by 0 bases; bases with no gene match: 2. The V gene's germline CDR1 is GTSNPN and CDR2 SVGIG (reference sequence). The CDR3 loop is CAWSVGGSSYEQYF. The CDR3 DNA sequence: TGTGCCTGGAGTGTGGGGGGGAGCTCCTACGAGCAGTACTTC.

This clonotype appeared many times. The V call is TRBV5-1, the J call TRBJ2-3; 8 bases line up with TRBD2. The CDR3 runs to 16 residues. The J segment lost 2 bases and the V segment lost 8 bases, leaving 13 bases of the junction unmatched. Looked up from germline, CDR1 is SGHRS and CDR2 is YFSETQ. The DNA of the CDR3 is TGCGCCAGTCTCCCCGGGGGGGGCCGTCTCACAGATACGCAGTATTTT. Translated, it gives CASLPGGGRLTDTQYF.

This clonotype was recorded many times. This rearrangement joins TRBV20-1 to TRBJ2-5, with D hard to call. V was shortened by 2 bases and J by 7 bases, with 14 bases between the two germline ends. Germline V lookup: CDR1 DFQATT, CDR2 SNEGSKA (reference sequence). CDR3 length equals 13 residues. CDR3 protein: CSARPLGKGTQYF. CDR3 in DNA: TGCAGTGCTAGACCCTTGGGGAAGGGGACCCAGTACTTC.

Many counts were recorded for this clonotype. The chain employs TRBV4-1 and TRBJ2-1; 8 bases are a match to TRBD2. The CDR3 extends over 15 amino acids. V lost 1 base, J lost 4 bases, and 3 bases stayed unmatched. Per the germline V gene, CDR1 is MGHRA and CDR2 is YSYEKL. DNA of the CDR3: TGCGCCAGCAGCCAAGTAGTAGCGGGGTACAATGAGCAGTTCTTC. Encoded protein: CASSQVVAGYNEQFF.

On this clonotype: Its ends do not fully match the called genes, so a read error is possible. The chain combines TRBV29-1 with TRBJ2-3; D is possibly TRBD1 (6 bases). There are 15 residues in the CDR3. Germline V gives CDR1 SQVTM, CDR2 ANQGSEA. In nucleotides, the CDR3 is TGCAGCGCTGAAAATTGGCGTGGGGGCCGAGATACGCAGTATTTT. This gives the protein CSAENWRGGRDTQYF.

This clonotype was detected many times. The rearrangement joins TRBV5-1 to TRBJ1-3; TRBD1 matches 7 bases. J was trimmed by 2 bases and V by 3 bases; bases with no gene match: 11. CDR3 length: 17 residues. Germline V gene lookup returns CDR1 SGHRS and CDR2 YFSETQ. DNA of the CDR3: TGCGCCAGCAGCTCCAAACCCGGGACAGCAACTGGAAACACCATATATTTT. Its translation is CASSSKPGTATGNTIYF.

About this clonotype: A much more abundant neighbour one base away suggests this may be a read error. CDR3 protein: CASSLGVFNEKLFF. The CDR3 nucleotides read TGCGCCAGCAGCTTGGGGGTATTCAATGAAAAACTGTTTTTT. The chain is built from TRBV5-1 and TRBJ1-4; unclear D gene. The V end lost 0 bases, the J end lost 5 bases, and 8 bases lay between the germline ends. Germline CDR1 reads SGHRS; CDR2 reads YFSETQ. The CDR3 totals 14 residues.

This clonotype was seen at least ten times. V gene TRBV7-8 combines with J gene TRBJ2-3; 8 bases fit TRBD2. There are 17 residues in the CDR3. Germline-derived CDR1 and CDR2 are SGHVS and FQNEAQ. The V segment lost 2 bases and the J segment 4 bases; nucleotides outside the gene matches: 11. The CDR3 spells CASSLIGGARSADTQYF. CDR3 nucleotides: TGTGCCAGCAGCTTAATCGGGGGGGCAAGGAGTGCAGATACGCAGTATTTT.

As for this clonotype: This clone may be a read error of a much larger clone one base away. The rearrangement joins TRBV6-2 or TRBV6-3 to TRBJ2-7, with D unresolved. This CDR3 contains 11 residues. CDR1 is MNHEY and CDR2 is SVGEGT in the germline V gene. The CDR3 sequence: CASGVTYDQYF. The DNA for the CDR3 is TGTGCCAGCGGTGTTACCTACGATCAGTACTTC.

This clonotype was picked up many times. The chain uses TRBV20-1 and TRBJ2-4; 7 bases fit TRBD2. Germline V gene data show CDR1 as DFQATT and CDR2 as SNEGSKA (reference sequence). Losses at the gene ends were 3 bases for V and 9 bases for J; bases not matched to a gene: 5. The CDR3 runs to 12 residues. The CDR3 DNA reads as TGCAGTGCTAGTTCTCCTAGCGGCATTCAGTACTTC. It codes for CSASSPSGIQYF.

The table lists this clonotype with many counts. DNA for the CDR3: TGTGCCAGCAGTTCTCGGACAGGGCGTAGCAATCAGCCCCAGCATTTT. Translated, it gives CASSSRTGRSNQPQHF. This rearrangement joins TRBV28 to TRBJ1-5; 8 bases match TRBD1. This CDR3 region has 16 residues. Looked up from germline, CDR1 is MDHEN and CDR2 is SYDVKM. The ends lost 4 bases at V and 0 bases at J; junction bases unmatched: 5.

Only one count was recorded for this clonotype. V usage is TRBV28 and J usage is TRBJ2-2, with TRBD2 matching 9 bases. This CDR3 has 16 amino acids. Trimming at V came to 11 bases and at J to 3 bases, leaving 13 bases not matched to a gene. Germline assignment: CDR1 MDHEN and CDR2 SYDVKM. The CDR3 reads CASWASGMGYTGELFF. CDR3 bases: TGTGCCTCATGGGCTAGCGGGATGGGGTACACCGGGGAGCTGTTTTTT.

This clonotype was recorded at least ten times. This sequence joins TRBV7-9 and TRBJ2-3; 7 bases agree with TRBD2. Germline values: CDR1 SEHNR, CDR2 FQNEAQ (reference sequence). The CDR3 covers 19 residues. V shed 5 bases and J 1 base; nucleotides not matched to a gene: 18. The CDR3 here is CASSRRGYLSGARTDTQYF. The DNA of the CDR3 is TGTGCCAGCAGCCGCCGGGGGTATTTAAGCGGGGCCCGCACAGATACGCAGTATTTT.

At least ten counts were recorded for this clonotype. The chain has TRBV5-1 and TRBJ2-3; D gene uncertain. Trimming shortened V by 4 bases and J by 2 bases, and 14 bases separated the two germline ends. CDR3 length: 15 amino acids. Germline CDR1 SGHRS, CDR2 YFSETQ. CDR3 in DNA: TGCGCCAGCAGCACTGGTCGGTACAACACAGATACGCAGTATTTT. This codes for CASSTGRYNTDTQYF.

V and J are TRBV18 and TRBJ2-2; no clear D gene. The CDR3 consists of 15 residues. Trimming took 0 bases from V and 3 from J, leaving 8 bases between them. The germline CDR1 and CDR2 sequences are KGHSH and LQKENI. The CDR3 DNA reads TGTGCCAGCTCACCACCGCGCGCAGACACCGGGGAGCTGTTTTTT. Amino acid sequence: CASSPPRADTGELFF.

The sample holds many counts of this clonotype. Here the CDR3 DNA reads TGTGCCAGCTCACCACCGGCGGGCTCCTACGAGCAGTACTTC. Amino acid sequence: CASSPPAGSYEQYF. This rearrangement joins TRBV18 to TRBJ2-7, with a possible D match to TRBD2 (5 bases). Germline CDR1 KGHSH, CDR2 LQKENI. The CDR3 spans 14 residues. The V and J ends lost 0 bases and 0 bases respectively, with 6 bases between them. The full variable domain, its missing parts supplied by reference TRBV18 and TRBJ2-7, is NAGVMQNPRHLVRRRGQEARLRCSPMKGHSHVYWYRQLPEEGLKFMVYLQKENIIDESGMPKERFSAEFPKEGPSILRIQQVVRGDSAAYFCASSPPAGSYEQYFGPGTRLTVT.

This clonotype was counted at least ten times. V and J are TRBV21-1 and TRBJ2-5; the listed D gene, TRBD1, was not tested against the DNA. TRBV21-1 is an annotated pseudogene. The CDR3 has 18 amino acids. In DNA form, the CDR3 reads TGTGCCAGCAGCAAAGGGAGTGGGCAGGGAAGAGACAAAGAGACCCAGTACTTC. It yields the protein CASSKGSGQGRDKETQYF.

This clonotype was detected ten times or more. The chain carries TRBV20-1 and TRBJ2-1; D unresolved. Germline CDR1 is DFQATT and CDR2 is SNEGSKA (reference sequence). V lost 8 bases and J 8 bases, leaving 16 bases between the germline ends. The CDR3 runs to 12 residues. The CDR3 bases are TGCAGTTTCTCCTCTGATCGGGATGAGCAGTTCTTC. Amino acids: CSFSSDRDEQFF.

This clonotype appeared many times. V is TRBV15 and J is TRBJ1-6, with TRBD1 matching over 7 bases. CDR3 length equals 14 residues. CDR1 and CDR2 from the germline V gene are LNHNV and YYDKDF (reference sequence). V trimming: 4 bases; J trimming: 4 bases; junction bases outside the gene matches: 1. CDR3 sequence (DNA): TGTGCCACCAGCACAGGGGGATATAATTCACCCCTCCACTTT. The encoded protein is CATSTGGYNSPLHF.

This clonotype was counted at least ten times. The chain employs TRBV4-1 and TRBJ1-6, with D possibly matching TRBD1 (6 bases). The V and J ends lost 0 bases and 5 bases respectively, with 11 bases between them. The CDR3 covers 16 residues. The V gene's germline CDR1 is MGHRA and CDR2 YSYEKL. The CDR3, as DNA: TGCGCCAGCAGCCAAGATCCGGGACACAATAATTCACCCCTCCACTTT. As protein: CASSQDPGHNNSPLHF.

This clonotype was observed many times. The rearrangement links TRBV6-5 to TRBJ1-4; D is perhaps TRBD1 (5 bases). The CDR3 has 15 amino acids. Trimming removed 4 bases at V and 7 bases at J, with 16 bases between. Germline CDR1 MNHEY, CDR2 SVGAGI. CDR3 DNA: TGTGCCAGCAGTTTCGCCGGGGCGAGGAGTGAAAAACTGTTTTTT. Residues: CASSFAGARSEKLFF.

This clonotype was found many times. CDR3 sequence: CATSVRSGNEQFF. Here the CDR3 DNA reads TGTGCCACCAGTGTGAGGTCTGGCAATGAGCAGTTCTTC. The chain links TRBV24-1 to TRBJ2-1; D is uncertain. CDR1 and CDR2 from the germline V gene are KGHDR and SFDVKD. V lost 5 bases and J 6 bases, leaving 10 bases between the germline ends. The CDR3 length is 13 residues.

This clonotype was seen at least ten times. This rearrangement joins TRBV18 to TRBJ2-5; TRBD2 might be the D (5 bases). V lost 6 bases, J lost 4 bases, and 12 bases lay in between. Looked up from germline, CDR1 is KGHSH and CDR2 is LQKENI. The CDR3 loop spans 13 amino acids. The CDR3 loop reads CASSRGLGETQYF. CDR3 DNA: TGTGCCAGCTCGCGAGGGCTTGGAGAGACCCAGTACTTC.

Ten or more counts support this clonotype. The rearrangement links TRBV14 to TRBJ2-5; no clear D. CDR1 is SGHDN and CDR2 is FVKESK in the germline V gene. The V and J ends lost 1 base and 4 bases respectively, with 4 bases between them. The CDR3 sequence is 12 residues long. Here the CDR3 DNA reads TGTGCCAGCAGCCAAGCCCGAGAGACCCAGTACTTC. It is translated as CASSQARETQYF.